The clone carrying this TCR beta chain was counted only a few times. No antigen is known for it. These data belong to a study of breast tumors, draining lymph nodes, adjacent tissues. Study-wide results and caveats: Luminal-like breast cancer showed significantly greater tumor-nontumor repertoire similarity than basal-like breast cancer did.

TCRdb called the multiplex PCR reads again in MiXCR, with one record for every CDR3 protein. Among 120,000 to 150,000 distinct CDR3 sequences listed, around a third were seen once. Samples came from axillary lymph nodes draining the breast cancer. The clonotype comes from a female donor with breast cancer. Some clones in this sample may be carry-over from other donors' samples. Sequenced: axillary lymph node tissue.

CDR3 sequence (DNA): TGTGCCAGCAGCCCCCTGGGGGCGGGAGAAGGTGGCAATCAGCCCCAGCATTTT. Its protein is CASSPLGAGEGGNQPQHF. The rearrangement joins TRBV6-5 to TRBJ1-5, with D perhaps TRBD1 (6 bases). The V end lost 6 bases, the J end lost 2 bases, and 23 bases lay between the germline ends. The CDR3 spans 18 residues. Germline values: CDR1 MNHEY, CDR2 SVGAGI.